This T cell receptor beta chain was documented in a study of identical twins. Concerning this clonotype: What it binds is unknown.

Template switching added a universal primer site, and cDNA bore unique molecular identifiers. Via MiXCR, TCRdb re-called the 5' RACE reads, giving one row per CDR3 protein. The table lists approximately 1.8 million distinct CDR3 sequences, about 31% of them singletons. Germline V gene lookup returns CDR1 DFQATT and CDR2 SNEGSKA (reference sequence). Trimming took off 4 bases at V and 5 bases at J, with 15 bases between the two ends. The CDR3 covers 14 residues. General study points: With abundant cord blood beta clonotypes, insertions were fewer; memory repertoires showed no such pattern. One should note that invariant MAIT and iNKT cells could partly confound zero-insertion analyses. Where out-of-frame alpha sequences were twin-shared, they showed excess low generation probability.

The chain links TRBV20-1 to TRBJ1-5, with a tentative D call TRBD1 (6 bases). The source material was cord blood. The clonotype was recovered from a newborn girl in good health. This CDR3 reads CSAIRPQGHQPQHF. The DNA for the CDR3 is TGCAGTGCTATTAGACCACAGGGTCATCAGCCCCAGCATTTT.